This TCR beta chain was recovered during a study of identical twins. This clonotype was seen a few times. In TCRdb, the 5' RACE reads were re-called with MiXCR into one record per CDR3 protein. In the table there are under 300,000 distinct CDR3 sequences, more than 13% of which are singletons. Trimming removed 3 bases from V and 5 bases from J; junction bases left unmatched: 7. The germline CDR1 and CDR2 sequences are DFQATT and SNEGSKA (reference sequence). CDR3 length: 14 amino acids. Sequencing was performed on memory (CD45RO+) T cells sorted from blood. The TCR was taken from a woman aged 18-30 years in good health. The rearrangement uses TRBV20-1 and TRBJ2-3, with 8 bases that match TRBD2. CDR3 loop: CSASLVSGVDTQYF. The CDR3 DNA is TGCAGTGCTAGCTTGGTTAGCGGGGTAGATACGCAGTATTTT.